The T cell receptor beta chain under discussion was sequenced for a study of T cells in Graves' hyperthyroidism and ophthalmopathy. The wider study: The blood sample was taken at first diagnosis, before treatment began. Study results and caveats: Most clonotypes that expanded in the thyroid above 0.001 also showed up in blood.

Recently diagnosed hyperthyroidism of less than 2 months' duration affected patients aged 18 to 65. Researchers amplified the TCR beta CDR3 regions from RNA transcripts. HTBI primers drove first-round RT-PCR of the TCR CDR3. Each CDR3 protein gets one entry after TCRdb re-called the multiplex PCR reads with MiXCR. The sample has hundreds of thousands of distinct CDR3 sequences, about 17% seen once. V shed 6 bases, J shed 1 base, and the junction held 4 bases outside the gene matches. Germline V gene lookup returns CDR1 LGHNT and CDR2 FRNRAP. This CDR3 contains 15 residues. With respect to this clonotype: Its antigen remains unidentified.

The gene calls are TRBV12-5 and TRBJ2-2, with 8 bases that match TRBD1. This TCR was recovered from a woman younger than 45 with Graves' hyperthyroidism. The sequenced sample consisted of blood. The CDR3 DNA follows: TGTGCTAGTGGCCGGGGGACAGGGAACACCGGGGAGCTGTTTTTT. Encoded protein: CASGRGTGNTGELFF.